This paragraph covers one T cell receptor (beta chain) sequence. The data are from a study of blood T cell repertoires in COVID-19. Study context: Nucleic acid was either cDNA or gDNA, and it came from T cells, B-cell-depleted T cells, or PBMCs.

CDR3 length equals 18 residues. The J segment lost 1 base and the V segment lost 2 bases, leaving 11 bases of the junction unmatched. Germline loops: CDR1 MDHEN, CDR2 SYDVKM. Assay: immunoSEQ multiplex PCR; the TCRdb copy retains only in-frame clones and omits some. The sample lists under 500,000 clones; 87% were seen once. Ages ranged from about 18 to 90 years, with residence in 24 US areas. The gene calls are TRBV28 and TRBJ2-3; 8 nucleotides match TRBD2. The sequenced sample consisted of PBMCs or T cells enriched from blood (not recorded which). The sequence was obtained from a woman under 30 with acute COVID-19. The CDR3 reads CASSLTGGGTGGTDTQYF. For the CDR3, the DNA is TGTGCCAGCAGTTTAACGGGAGGGGGAACGGGAGGCACAGATACGCAGTATTTT.